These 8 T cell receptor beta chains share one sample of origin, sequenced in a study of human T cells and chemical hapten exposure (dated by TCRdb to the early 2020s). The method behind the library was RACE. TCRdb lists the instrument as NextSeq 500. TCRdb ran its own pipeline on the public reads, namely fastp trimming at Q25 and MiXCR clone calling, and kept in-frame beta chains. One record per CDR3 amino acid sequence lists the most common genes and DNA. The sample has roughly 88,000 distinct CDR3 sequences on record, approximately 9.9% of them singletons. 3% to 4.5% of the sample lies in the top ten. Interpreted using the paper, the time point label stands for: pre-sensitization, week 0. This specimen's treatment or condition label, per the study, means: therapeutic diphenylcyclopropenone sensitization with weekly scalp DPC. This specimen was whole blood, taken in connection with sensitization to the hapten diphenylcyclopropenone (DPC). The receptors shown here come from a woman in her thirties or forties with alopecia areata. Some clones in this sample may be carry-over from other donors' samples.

CDR3 loop: CASSLEGRGQDGYTF. The CDR3 DNA is TGCGCCAGCAGCTTGGAAGGCAGGGGGCAGGATGGCTACACCTTC. The V call is TRBV5-1, the J call TRBJ1-2; 8 nucleotides match TRBD1. CDR3 size: 15 residues. Germline V CDR1 and CDR2: SGHRS, YFSETQ. V trimming: 0 bases; J trimming: 6 bases; junction bases outside the gene matches: 7.

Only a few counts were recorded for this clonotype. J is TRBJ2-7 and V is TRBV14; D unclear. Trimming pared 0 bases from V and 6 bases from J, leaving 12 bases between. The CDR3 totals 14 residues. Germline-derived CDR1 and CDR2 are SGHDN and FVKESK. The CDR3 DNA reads TGTGCCAGCAGCCAAGATCACAGATTAATCGAGCAGTACTTC. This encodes CASSQDHRLIEQYF.

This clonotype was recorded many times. The CDR3 sequence: CASSQSEQGAISNQPQHF. CDR3 bases: TGCGCCAGCAGCCAGTCCGAGCAGGGGGCGATTAGCAATCAGCCCCAGCATTTT. V is TRBV4-1 and J is TRBJ1-5; TRBD1 matches 8 bases. The CDR3 loop spans 18 amino acids. Trimming cost V 3 bases and J 0 bases; bases outside gene matches: 10. The germline V gene encodes CDR1 MGHRA and CDR2 YSYEKL.

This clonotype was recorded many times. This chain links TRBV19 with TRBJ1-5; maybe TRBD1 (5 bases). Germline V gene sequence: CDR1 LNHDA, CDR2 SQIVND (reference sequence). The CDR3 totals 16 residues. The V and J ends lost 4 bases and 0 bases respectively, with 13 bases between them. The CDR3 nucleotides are TGTGCCAGTAGTAGATCCCGGGGGAATAGCAATCAGCCCCAGCATTTT. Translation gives CASSRSRGNSNQPQHF.

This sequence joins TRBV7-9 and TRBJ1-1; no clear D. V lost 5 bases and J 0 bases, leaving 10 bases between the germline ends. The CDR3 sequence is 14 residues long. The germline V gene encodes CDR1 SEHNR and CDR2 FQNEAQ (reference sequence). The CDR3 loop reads CASSRSILNTEAFF. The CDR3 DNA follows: TGTGCCAGCAGCCGTAGCATTCTGAACACTGAAGCTTTCTTT.

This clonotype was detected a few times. The CDR3 sequence: CASSPRQATDTQYF. CDR3 DNA sequence: TGTGCCAGCAGCCCCCGACAAGCCACAGATACGCAGTATTTT. The rearrangement uses TRBV12-3 or TRBV12-4 and TRBJ2-3; no reliable D call. The CDR3 length is 14 residues. Trimming removed 6 bases from V and 2 bases from J, with 12 bases in between.

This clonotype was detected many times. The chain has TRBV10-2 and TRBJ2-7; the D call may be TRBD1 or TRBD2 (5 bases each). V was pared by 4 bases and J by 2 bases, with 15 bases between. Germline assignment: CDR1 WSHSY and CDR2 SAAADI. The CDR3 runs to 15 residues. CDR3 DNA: TGCGCCAGCAGTGCGGGGCATTCCGAAGCCTACGAGCAGTACTTC. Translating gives CASSAGHSEAYEQYF.

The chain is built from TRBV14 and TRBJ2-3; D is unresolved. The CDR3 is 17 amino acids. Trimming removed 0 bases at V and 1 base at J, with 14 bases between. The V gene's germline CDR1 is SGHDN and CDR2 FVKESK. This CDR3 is CASSQEPPRPRTDTQYF. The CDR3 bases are TGTGCCAGCAGCCAAGAGCCTCCGCGGCCACGCACAGATACGCAGTATTTT. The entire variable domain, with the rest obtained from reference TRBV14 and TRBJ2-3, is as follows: EAGVTQFPSHSVIEKGQTVTLRCDPISGHDNLYWYRRVMGKEIKFLLHFVKESKQDESGMPNNRFLAERTGGTYSTLKVQPAELEDSGVYFCASSQEPPRPRTDTQYFGPGTRLTVL.